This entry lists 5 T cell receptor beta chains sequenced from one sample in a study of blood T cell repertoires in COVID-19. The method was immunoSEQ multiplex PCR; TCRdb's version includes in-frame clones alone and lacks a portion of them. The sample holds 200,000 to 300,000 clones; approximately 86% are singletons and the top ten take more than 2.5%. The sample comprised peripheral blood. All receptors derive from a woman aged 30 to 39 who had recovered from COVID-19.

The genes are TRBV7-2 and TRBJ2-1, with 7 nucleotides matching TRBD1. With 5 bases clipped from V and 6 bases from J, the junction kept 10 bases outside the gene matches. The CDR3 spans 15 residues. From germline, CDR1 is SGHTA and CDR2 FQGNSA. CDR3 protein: CASSQRQGASNEQFF. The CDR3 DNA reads TGTGCCAGCAGCCAGCGACAGGGAGCCTCCAATGAGCAGTTCTTC.

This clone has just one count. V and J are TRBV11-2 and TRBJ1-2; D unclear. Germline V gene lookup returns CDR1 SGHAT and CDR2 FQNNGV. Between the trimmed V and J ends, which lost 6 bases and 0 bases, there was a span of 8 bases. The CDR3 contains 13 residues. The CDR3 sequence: CASSSESNYGYTF. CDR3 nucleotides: TGTGCCAGCAGTTCGGAGTCTAACTATGGCTACACCTTC.

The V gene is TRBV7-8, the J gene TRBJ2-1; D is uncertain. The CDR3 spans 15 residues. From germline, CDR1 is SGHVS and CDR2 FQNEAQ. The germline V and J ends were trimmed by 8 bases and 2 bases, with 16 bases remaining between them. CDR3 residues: CASEESGAPYNEQFF. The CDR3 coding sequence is TGTGCCAGCGAGGAAAGTGGAGCGCCCTACAATGAGCAGTTCTTC.

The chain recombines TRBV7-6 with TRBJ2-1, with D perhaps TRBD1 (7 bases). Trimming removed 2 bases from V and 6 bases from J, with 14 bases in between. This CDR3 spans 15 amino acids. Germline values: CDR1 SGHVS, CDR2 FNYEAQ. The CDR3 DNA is TGTGCCAGCAGCTTACAACCCAGGGGGGTCAATGAGCAGTTCTTC. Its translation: CASSLQPRGVNEQFF.

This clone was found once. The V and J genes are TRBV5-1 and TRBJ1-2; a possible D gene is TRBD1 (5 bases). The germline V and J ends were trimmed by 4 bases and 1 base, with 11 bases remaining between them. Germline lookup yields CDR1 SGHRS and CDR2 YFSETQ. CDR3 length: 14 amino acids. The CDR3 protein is CASSIGAGNYGYTF. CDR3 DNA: TGCGCCAGCAGCATAGGGGCTGGTAACTATGGCTACACCTTC.